The source of this TCR beta chain is a study of graft-versus-host responses after intestinal transplantation. Looking at the study overall: Recipients got multivisceral, liver-intestinal, or isolated intestinal transplants. The study gave all recipients anti-thymocyte globulin induction, then tacrolimus and steroids for about 3 years. Study conclusions and caveats: Allograft clonal ratios (graft-versus-host to host-versus-graft) were high in patients who had graft-donor T cell macrochimerism.

In regard to this clone: Its target is unknown.

This table comes from immunoSEQ multiplex PCR, and its TCRdb copy is limited to in-frame clones, with some not included. In the table there are roughly 11,000 clones, approximately 80% of which are singletons. Germline CDR1 and CDR2: MNHNY and SVGAGI (reference sequence). V gave up 4 bases and J gave up 3 bases, with 7 bases separating them. This CDR3 spans 14 amino acids. Sample: PBMCs, taken 494 days after intestinal transplant. This chain joins TRBV6-6 and TRBJ1-6; D is unclear. This clonotype was sampled from a human patient who received an intestinal transplant, so some T cells may come from the graft donor. In nucleotides, the CDR3 is TGTGCCAGCAGTTCCGCCGGCTATAATTCACCCCTCCACTTT. It specifies CASSSAGYNSPLHF.